Sequencing of this T cell receptor (beta chain) was carried out in a study of cytomegalovirus exposure and HLA in healthy donors (dated by TCRdb to between 2016 and 2019). Broadly, across the study: According to an earlier analysis of 550 to 750 of the donors, 200 million or so T cells yielded some 120 million unique TCR beta sequences and 276 Gb of sequence data. An earlier analysis of 587 of the donors applied high-throughput TCR beta sequencing to assess whether each TCR beta V gene segment acted as functional or pseudogenic. The later analysis used no new phenotypic data to find candidate immune exposures, relying instead on TCR beta sequences and their occurrence across donors. Typing coverage varied by locus: roughly 629-630 donors for A, B, C, DRB1 and DQB1; 522 for DQA1; around 610 for DPA1; more than 450 for DPB1. An early release that covered some 630 HLA-typed donors contained approximately 290 gigabases of sequencing data and 85 million to 100 million unique TCR sequences. In a later genetic analysis, genome-wide SNP genotypes for about 55% of the roughly 700 donors were used, and that subset was treated as a discovery cohort. The study combined high-throughput TCR immunosequencing, statistical association of individual TCRs with disease status, and machine learning to predict cytomegalovirus infection status. Donor age, sex, ethnicity and CMV serostatus were compiled alongside the repertoire data. Both class I and class II loci were covered by HLA typing, at four-digit resolution. The genetic ancestry cluster associated with self-reported Caucasian donors included around 76% of the 350 to 500 genotyped donors. All discovery cohort repertoires had been generated using a single sequencing platform. Among 300 to 500 genotyped donors of the cohort, an average of about 240,000 unique TCR beta nucleotide sequences was sequenced per donor, of which roughly 17% were non-productive. The T cell repertoires of several hundred subjects were profiled by immunosequencing and related to cytomegalovirus serostatus. Along with the roughly 700-subject first cohort, a separate validation cohort of over a hundred different subjects was used. About five DR-DQ haplotypes were treated as single units for association and clustering because of strong linkage in the cohort. In a later analysis, previously published TCR beta repertoires from 666 donors were re-analyzed and high-resolution HLA genotyping was added so that TCR occurrence patterns could be studied. The study aimed to test whether signatures of past pathogen exposure could be identified by cataloging public T cell receptors.

Concerning this clone itself: It has no known antigen specificity. Nothing much larger sits one base from this clone, and base qualities are not available.

V is reduced by 5 bases and J by 0 bases, leaving a spacing of 13 bases between them. The germline V gene encodes CDR1 MNHEY and CDR2 SVGAGI. Inclusive of the bounding cysteine and phenylalanine, the CDR3 is 15 residues long. The CDR3 DNA has 45 bases and is translated from base 1. Libraries were constructed by the immunoSEQ multiplex PCR assay. A mixture of 60 forward primers for TCR Vbeta segments and 13 reverse primers for TCR Jbeta segments was used in the multiplex PCR. A multiplex PCR assay on genomic DNA amplified the CDR3 region of rearranged TCR beta genes. The amplified TCR beta libraries were sequenced on the Illumina HiSeq System as 87-base-pair reads. For the original study's pipeline: In a later analysis, tens of millions of unique TCR beta chains were counted across the 690 or so repertoires, and roughly 10 million of these chains were shared by at least two donors. Raw reads were error-corrected and collapsed into unique sequences by a nearest-neighbor algorithm in which closely related sequences were merged to remove PCR and sequencing errors. To assign V, D and J gene segments, CDR3 sequences were aligned to IMGT reference sequences. For a sequence to be retained, a match of at least six nucleotides to both a V gene segment and a J gene segment was required. A rearrangement was called productive if the CDR3 had no stop codons and remained in frame with V and J, and every other rearrangement was called non-productive. Following IMGT convention, CDR3 was defined as the stretch from the second conserved V-encoded cysteine up to the conserved J-encoded phenylalanine. Sequences without an unambiguous match to a single V gene segment were excluded from the earlier analysis of a few hundred of the donors. In an earlier analysis of approximately 500 of the donors, a V segment was called functional when productive rearrangements were above 56.7%, and segregating when the standard deviation between donors exceeded 5%. A statistical classification framework was built to diagnose cytomegalovirus status from the catalog of TCR beta chain sequences. V and J gene assignment, in a later analysis, came from comparing TCR nucleotide sequences with IMGT/GENE-DB human TR gene sequences. A later analysis assigned CDR3 sequences and most-parsimonious VDJ recombination scenarios with the TCRdist pipeline. In a later analysis, each TCR beta chain was defined by its CDR3 amino acid sequence together with its V-gene family, and reads lacking a unique V-gene family were excluded. A later analysis removed roughly 590 highly shared, low-generation-probability nucleotide sequences to deal with suspected cross-contamination and a sequencing artifact. A later analysis calculated a clonal expansion index for each public chain from normalized within-repertoire ranks of inferred template counts. A later analysis computed generation probabilities with a VDJ recombination model fitted to out-of-frame rearrangements, and checked the results against IGoR. A later analysis scored TCR-TCR, TCR-HLA and TCR-CMV co-occurrence with hypergeometric tests, applying a repertoire-size bias correction to TCR pairs. In a later analysis, false discovery rates were estimated by permuting HLA or CMV assignments 20 times. A later analysis grouped co-occurring TCRs with DBSCAN, adding TCRdist sequence similarity when clustering within HLA-allele-positive subsets. Co-occurrence clustering excluded repertoires with fewer than 30,000 or more than 120,000 public chains, plus five with anomalous nucleotide sharing. In its TCRdb copy, this immuneACCESS table keeps in-frame sequences only and misses some clones. Where compared with another copy, unresolved V genes explain less than half of these, and the others have no known cause. V, J and clone size were drawn from that table, and D and trimming were deduced from the DNA. The sample table lists 90,000 to 130,000 clones, approximately 86% of them with a count of one. The top ten clones comprise 1.5% to 2% of the sample.

The cohort comprised 666 healthy bone marrow donors. All cohort members were sampled while nominally healthy, although unrecorded immune exposures were likely present. The donor tested CMV seronegative, placing the donor among the 350 to 400 seronegative members of the cohort. Each donor provided a peripheral blood sample, and peripheral blood mononuclear cells were used for TCR beta sequencing. Genomic DNA was extracted from the blood cell samples with the Qiagen DNeasy Blood Extraction Kit. What the research found in general, with its limitations: Cytomegalovirus status was reported to be diagnosed by the classifier with high specificity and sensitivity in both the original and validation cohorts. Only TCR beta chains were sequenced in this cohort, and the absence of alpha or paired-chain data limited detectable features. Because HLA typing was missing for some donors at each locus, association tests included only the typed subset. A later analysis found that TCR association rates varied across HLA loci, with DRB1 alleles showing the most associated TCRs and HLA-C alleles the fewest. A further reported finding was that TCR beta sequences accurately predicted the HLA-A and HLA-B alleles for most subjects in the first cohort. The 87-base-pair reads could not distinguish some IMGT-functional V segments, including TRBV6-2 and TRBV6-3, so those segments were excluded. In an earlier analysis of approximately 590 of the donors, most TCR beta V segments appeared in productive rearrangements about 87% or about 30% of the time, broadly matching IMGT annotations. Sequencing depth was assumed to be roughly uniform across donors in the presence/absence analyses, though that assumption may not hold. A later analysis reported that several top co-occurrence clusters appeared linked to parvovirus B19, influenza, CMV and Epstein-Barr virus. Immune exposure information for the cohort was limited to CMV serostatus. An association between a missense DCLRE1C variant and V-gene and J-gene trimming of TCR beta chains was found in a later genetic analysis and replicated in an independent cohort. Strong co-occurrence of HLA alleles, especially DR and DQ, made assigning TCR associations to individual alleles difficult. Linkage disequilibrium might explain the correlated functional status among segregating V segments, but an unknown experimental factor could not be excluded. Compared with equally common non-associated chains, HLA-associated TCR beta chains in a later analysis were more clonally expanded and had lower generation probabilities. A group of highly shared sequence variants was considered likely to be a technical artifact of the sequencing pipeline. Because counts were too low, more than 15 rarely observed V segments, including chromosome 9 orphons, were excluded from the earlier analysis of under 650 of the donors. The study gave a list of 150 to 200 TCR beta chains associated with cytomegalovirus. The authors suggested that the approach could potentially be extended to other disease states and immunological phenotypes. Compared with the roughly 700-donor mean, donors in an Asian-associated ancestry cluster had fewer N-insertions in productive TCRs, according to a later genetic analysis. At a false discovery rate of 0.05, a later analysis linked around 17,000 TCR beta sequences to specific HLA alleles. In vitro tests confirmed that three of the cytomegalovirus-associated TCR beta chains recognize cytomegalovirus antigens. While some public TCRs were present in many individuals, most TCR sequences turned up only very rarely across donors. Most CMV-associated TCR beta chains appeared to be HLA-restricted in a later analysis, and the HLA associations seemed to be driven largely by CMV exposure.

The sample consisted of PBMCs. The chain couples TRBV6-5 to TRBJ1-1; the best D guess is TRBD1, with 6 bases matching. The sequence was collected from a man aged 35-49 years in good health and CMV-seronegative. The nucleotide sequence is given as TGTGCCAGCAGTCCAGGACAGTTCATGAACACTGAAGCTTTCTTT. Translation gives CASSPGQFMNTEAFF.